This T cell receptor (beta chain) was recorded in a study of blood T cells in healthy people across ages. Germline V lookup: CDR1 SGHTA, CDR2 FQGNSA. J gave up 3 bases and V 5 bases, and 8 bases lay outside the gene matches. This CDR3 contains 15 residues. Next came a second PCR, run for about 7 to 12 cycles, which used a sample-barcoded 5' primer along with a J-beta primer mix. In TCRdb, the 5' RACE reads were re-called with MiXCR into one record per CDR3 protein. The repertoire holds hundreds of thousands of distinct CDR3 sequences, with around 42% as singletons. The TCR originated in a man aged 60-69 years in good health. The sequenced material came from blood. This chain uses TRBV7-2 with TRBJ2-7, with 9 bases fitting TRBD1. As DNA, the CDR3 is TGTGCCAGCAGCAGAAACAGGGGGCCTTACTACGAGCAGTACTTC. Its translation: CASSRNRGPYYEQYF.